The 20 T cell receptor beta chains in this list originate from one sample, sequenced in a study of cytomegalovirus exposure and HLA in healthy donors. The data were produced by immunoSEQ multiplex PCR, yet TCRdb's version contains in-frame clones alone and is incomplete. The sample lists 250,000 or so clones; about 86% were seen once. The sample consisted of PBMCs. Receptors originate from a man aged 18 to 35 in good health and CMV-seronegative.

The chain employs TRBV5-6 and TRBJ2-1; 11 bases line up with TRBD1. This CDR3 is built from 15 residues. J was trimmed by 6 bases and V by 2 bases; bases with no gene match: 4. The germline V gene encodes CDR1 SGHDT and CDR2 YYEEEE. In nucleotides, the CDR3 is TGTGCCAGCAGCTTCTGGGGACAGGGGGTCAATGAGCAGTTCTTC. Protein: CASSFWGQGVNEQFF.

The chain recombines TRBV28 with TRBJ2-3; D ambiguous. Germline CDR1 MDHEN, CDR2 SYDVKM. V lost 7 bases to trimming and J lost 0 bases, with 5 bases between them. The CDR3 covers 12 residues. CDR3 sequence reads: CASTVSTDTQYF. As DNA, the CDR3 is TGTGCCAGCACAGTAAGCACAGATACGCAGTATTTT.

This clone was seen just once. This chain joins TRBV2 and TRBJ1-2, with D maybe TRBD1 (6 bases). Germline CDR1 SNHLY, CDR2 FYNNEI. Deletions cut 3 bases from V and 2 bases from J, with 7 bases between. This CDR3 is built from 13 residues. The CDR3 loop reads CASSDTGNYGYTF. The DNA of the CDR3 is TGTGCCAGCAGTGATACAGGGAACTATGGCTACACCTTC. The full variable domain, rest sourced from reference TRBV2 and TRBJ1-2, is EPEVTQTPSHQVTQMGQEVILRCVPISNHLYFYWYRQILGQKVEFLVSFYNNEISEKSEIFDDQFSVERPDGSNFTLKIRSTKLEDSAMYFCASSDTGNYGYTFGSGTRLTVV.

This chain connects TRBV2 to TRBJ2-6; D uncertain. Germline values: CDR1 SNHLY, CDR2 FYNNEI. Trimming stripped 6 bases from V and 0 bases from J, with 9 bases between. The length of the CDR3 is 15 residues. As DNA, the CDR3 is TGTGCCAGCAGACCAGGTCACTCTGGGGCCAACGTCCTGACTTTC. As protein: CASRPGHSGANVLTF.

This rearrangement joins TRBV5-1 to TRBJ1-6; D may be TRBD1 (6 bases). Germline lookup yields CDR1 SGHRS and CDR2 YFSETQ. The CDR3 covers 15 residues. V was clipped by 4 bases and J by 8 bases, with 16 bases between them. In nucleotides, the CDR3 is TGCGCCAGCAGCCTTTCAGGGACAAGGGATTCACCCCTCCACTTT. As protein: CASSLSGTRDSPLHF.

This chain uses TRBV5-1 with TRBJ1-6; 8 positions agree with TRBD1. The length of the CDR3 is 14 residues. V trimming: 1 base; J trimming: 10 bases; junction bases outside the gene matches: 4. Per the germline V gene, CDR1 is SGHRS and CDR2 is YFSETQ. The CDR3 sequence: CASSLWTGWSPLHF. Here the CDR3 DNA reads TGCGCCAGCAGCTTGTGGACAGGGTGGTCACCCCTCCACTTT.

The rearrangement links TRBV30 to TRBJ2-1; tentatively, D is TRBD2 (6 bases). The CDR3 runs to 16 residues. Germline V lookup: CDR1 GTSNPN, CDR2 SVGIG (reference sequence). V was trimmed by 3 bases and J by 16 bases, leaving 31 bases between them. The CDR3 nucleotides read TGTGCCTGGAGCCACGACGTGGCGGGACCAATGAGCAGTTACTTCTTC. Translating gives CAWSHDVAGPMSSYFF.

The chain carries TRBV7-9 and TRBJ1-1, with a tentative D call TRBD1 (6 bases). The CDR3 is 13 residues long. V was shortened by 4 bases and J by 0 bases, with 6 bases between the two germline ends. Germline V CDR1 and CDR2: SEHNR, FQNEAQ (reference sequence). The CDR3 DNA sequence: TGTGCCAGCAGCTACAGGGTGAACACTGAAGCTTTCTTT. Its translation: CASSYRVNTEAFF.

This chain joins TRBV7-9 and TRBJ1-5; possible D gene TRBD1, 6 bases. There are 17 residues in the CDR3. V was cut by 0 bases and J by 5 bases, with 17 bases left in between. CDR1 is SEHNR, CDR2 FQNEAQ, per germline (reference sequence). The CDR3 bases are TGTGCCAGCAGCTTAGCGCTAATGGGGACATCTTATCAGCCCCAGCATTTT. Amino acids: CASSLALMGTSYQPQHF.

The V gene is TRBV2, the J gene TRBJ2-3, with 12 bases matching TRBD2. The junction had 13 bases not matched to a gene; V was cut back by 7 bases and J by 11 bases. The CDR3 sequence is 15 residues long. Germline CDR1 is SNHLY and CDR2 is FYNNEI. The chain's CDR3 is CASITELLAGGVQYF. CDR3 coding DNA: TGTGCCAGCATTACAGAGCTGCTAGCGGGAGGGGTGCAGTATTTT.

The rearrangement links TRBV6-5 to TRBJ2-1, with 9 bases fitting TRBD2. The germline V gene has CDR1 MNHEY and CDR2 SVGAGI. The ends lost 6 bases at V and 7 bases at J; junction bases unmatched: 7. The CDR3 is 14 amino acids. CDR3 in DNA: TGTGCCAGCAGGGATAGCGGGGGAAGGAATGAGCAGTTCTTC. It encodes CASRDSGGRNEQFF.

The V call is TRBV28, the J call TRBJ2-7; TRBD1 matches 8 bases. The V segment lost 3 bases and the J segment 8 bases; nucleotides outside the gene matches: 3. The CDR3 contains 12 residues. Germline lookup yields CDR1 MDHEN and CDR2 SYDVKM. The CDR3, as DNA: TGTGCCAGCAGTTTCGCAGGGGGCCAGCAGTACTTC. Amino acids: CASSFAGGQQYF.

The chain joins TRBV5-6 to TRBJ2-1, with 7 bases that match TRBD2. The germline V gene has CDR1 SGHDT and CDR2 YYEEEE. The CDR3 is 15 residues long. V lost 2 bases and J lost 9; bases outside the gene matches: 11. CDR3 loop: CASSFWGGSFGEQFF. CDR3 in DNA: TGTGCCAGCAGCTTCTGGGGCGGGAGCTTTGGTGAGCAGTTCTTC.

The chain couples TRBV29-1 to TRBJ1-2, with 10 bases identical to TRBD1. The CDR3 runs to 13 residues. Trimming removed 6 bases from V and 8 bases from J; junction bases left unmatched: 9. Per the germline V gene, CDR1 is SQVTM and CDR2 is ANQGSEA. DNA for the CDR3: TGCAGCGTGGGAACAGGGACAGGGGCCGGCTACACCTTC. Translating it yields CSVGTGTGAGYTF.

This chain links TRBV4-3 with TRBJ2-1; 11 bases are a match to TRBD2. CDR1 and CDR2 from the germline V gene are LGHNA and YSLEER. The trim removed 0 bases at V and 10 bases at J, leaving 8 bases unmatched. CDR3 length: 16 amino acids. CDR3: CASSQESGLAVPEQFF. The DNA of the CDR3 is TGCGCCAGCAGCCAAGAATCGGGACTAGCGGTTCCAGAGCAGTTCTTC.

This clone was counted only a few times. This chain connects TRBV27 to TRBJ2-7; D is perhaps TRBD1 (6 bases). The germline CDR1 and CDR2 sequences are MNHEY and SMNVEV (reference sequence). Trimming left V 10 bases short and J 6 bases short, with 10 bases between. CDR3 length: 10 residues. The CDR3 loop is CATNRVEQYF. CDR3 bases: TGTGCCACTAACAGGGTCGAGCAGTACTTC.

CDR3 sequence: CAWSSPISGANVLTF. CDR3 DNA sequence: TGTGCCTGGAGTAGCCCGATCTCTGGGGCCAACGTCCTGACTTTC. This chain links TRBV30 with TRBJ2-6; no clear D. There are 15 residues in the CDR3. Per the germline V gene, CDR1 is GTSNPN and CDR2 is SVGIG (reference sequence). Between the trimmed V and J ends, which lost 2 bases and 0 bases, there was a span of 8 bases.

V usage is TRBV4-3 and J usage is TRBJ2-1; D is unresolved. CDR3 size: 14 residues. Germline CDR1 LGHNA, CDR2 YSLEER. V lost 0 bases to trimming and J lost 5 bases, with 8 bases between them. In DNA, the CDR3 is TGCGCCAGCAGCCAAGATAGCAGAGACAATGAGCAGTTCTTC. Translated: CASSQDSRDNEQFF.

The chain uses TRBV7-2 and TRBJ2-7, with a weak D call TRBD2 (6 bases). V was pared by 3 bases and J by 7 bases, with 16 bases between. This CDR3 spans 14 amino acids. Germline V gene data show CDR1 as SGHTA and CDR2 as FQGNSA. In DNA form, the CDR3 reads TGTGCCAGCAGCTTGGGCACCCCGGGGGTGGAGCAGTACTTC. Amino acid sequence: CASSLGTPGVEQYF.

The rearrangement joins TRBV28 to TRBJ2-4, with TRBD1 matching over 9 bases. Germline V CDR1 and CDR2: MDHEN, SYDVKM. With 6 bases clipped from V and 8 bases from J, the junction kept 5 bases outside the gene matches. This CDR3 spans 13 amino acids. In nucleotides, the CDR3 is TGTGCCAGCAGACTGGGACAGGGAGACATTCAGTACTTC. As protein: CASRLGQGDIQYF.